These 13 T cell receptor beta chains were all obtained from the same sample, sequenced in a study of OX40 agonist ivuxolimab in advanced cancers. Libraries were prepared by immunoSEQ multiplex PCR; TCRdb keeps only in-frame clonotypes and omits some of them. Of over 95,000 clones in the sample, about 90% were seen once. Sequencing used CD4+ or CD8+ T cells sorted from blood, obtained in a trial of the OX40 agonist ivuxolimab. The receptors stem from an adult with an advanced solid tumor such as melanoma, head and neck, liver or kidney cancer.

V and J are TRBV2 and TRBJ2-7, with D unclear. From germline, CDR1 is SNHLY and CDR2 FYNNEI. This CDR3 is 13 amino acids long. V dropped 7 bases and J dropped 1 base, with 11 bases sitting between them. The CDR3 is CASTGVGSYEQYF. The DNA of the CDR3 is TGTGCCAGCACGGGTGTTGGATCCTACGAGCAGTACTTC.

The chain links TRBV11-3 to TRBJ2-1, with unresolved D. The CDR3 length is 13 residues. The germline V gene has CDR1 SGHNT and CDR2 YENEEA. With 2 bases removed from V and 8 bases from J, the gap between germline ends came to 10 bases. The CDR3 region has the DNA TGTGCCAGCAGCTTACTACAGACCCATGAGCAGTTCTTC. The encoded protein is CASSLLQTHEQFF. Complete variable domain (other parts from reference TRBV11-3 and TRBJ2-1): EAGVVQSPRYKIIEKKQPVAFWCNPISGHNTLYWYLQNLGQGPELLIRYENEEAVDDSQLPKDRFSAERLKGVDSTLKIQPAELGDSAVYLCASSLLQTHEQFFGPGTRLTVL.

The chain is built from TRBV6-1 and TRBJ1-1; the match to TRBD1 covers 9 bases. Germline CDR1 and CDR2: MNHNS and SASEGT. With 6 bases clipped from V and 5 bases from J, the junction kept 4 bases outside the gene matches. This CDR3 is 13 amino acids long. The CDR3 loop is CASRGTGKTEAFF. The CDR3 DNA reads as TGTGCCAGCAGGGGGACAGGGAAAACTGAAGCTTTCTTT.

V and J are TRBV5-1 and TRBJ2-1; 9 bases agree with TRBD1. This CDR3 is built from 16 residues. The V segment lost 2 bases and the J segment 4 bases; nucleotides outside the gene matches: 7. Germline V lookup: CDR1 SGHRS, CDR2 YFSETQ. The CDR3 loop is CASSLTGTGRYNEQFF. In DNA form, the CDR3 reads TGCGCCAGCAGCTTAACCGGGACAGGGCGTTACAATGAGCAGTTCTTC.

This chain uses TRBV5-1 with TRBJ2-1, with D uncertain. This CDR3 spans 15 amino acids. The germline V and J ends were trimmed by 4 bases and 6 bases, with 17 bases remaining between them. Germline-derived CDR1 and CDR2 are SGHRS and YFSETQ. Here the CDR3 DNA reads TGCGCCAGCAGCCCGCGGTCCCCTACGGGCAATGAGCAGTTCTTC. Amino acid sequence: CASSPRSPTGNEQFF.

The chain carries TRBV19 and TRBJ1-3, with D possibly matching TRBD1 (5 bases). There are 13 residues in the CDR3. With 3 bases removed from V and 6 bases from J, the gap between germline ends came to 9 bases. The V gene's germline CDR1 is LNHDA and CDR2 SQIVND (reference sequence). CDR3 region: CASSMAGQNTIYF. CDR3 nucleotide sequence: TGTGCCAGTAGTATGGCAGGGCAAAACACCATATATTTT.

Only a few counts were recorded for this clone. The V gene is TRBV21-1, the J gene TRBJ2-7; TRBD2, the D gene given by the table, was not confirmed from the DNA. TRBV21-1 is shown as a pseudogene. The CDR3 covers 12 residues. The CDR3 spells CASNAITYEQYF. The CDR3 nucleotides read TGTGCCAGTAATGCTATCACCTACGAGCAGTACTTC.

V is TRBV6-5 and J is TRBJ1-3; D gene uncertain. The CDR3 has 13 amino acids. The V gene lost 6 bases and the J gene lost 4 bases, with 10 bases spanning the gap. Germline V gives CDR1 MNHEY, CDR2 SVGAGI. The CDR3: CASSSTMGNTIYF. The CDR3 nucleotides are TGTGCCAGCAGCAGCACGATGGGAAACACCATATATTTT.

In this sample, this clone turned up once. The chain is built from TRBV11-1 and TRBJ2-3, with TRBD1 matching 7 bases. V dropped 4 bases and J dropped 3; count of bases not matched to a gene: 4. The CDR3 extends over 14 amino acids. The germline V gene has CDR1 SGHAT and CDR2 FQDESV (reference sequence). CDR3 loop: CASSYTGVTDTQYF. CDR3 sequence (DNA): TGTGCCAGCAGCTACACAGGGGTGACAGATACGCAGTATTTT.

This clone was detected once. The chain is built from TRBV19 and TRBJ2-2; 11 nucleotides align to TRBD1. Losses at the gene ends were 6 bases for V and 5 bases for J; bases not matched to a gene: 11. From germline, CDR1 is LNHDA and CDR2 SQIVND (reference sequence). The CDR3 is 17 residues long. The CDR3 sequence: CASRNPYGTGGTGELFF. The CDR3 DNA sequence: TGTGCCAGTAGGAACCCCTACGGGACAGGGGGGACCGGGGAGCTGTTTTTT.

The chain uses TRBV5-1 and TRBJ2-1; a possible D gene is TRBD1 (6 bases). This CDR3 comprises 15 residues. CDR1 and CDR2 from the germline V gene are SGHRS and YFSETQ. The ends were cut back, 0 bases at V and 2 bases at J, with 9 bases in the middle. CDR3 in amino acids: CASSLGQGTYNEQFF. The CDR3 nucleotides read TGCGCCAGCAGCTTGGGGCAGGGGACCTACAATGAGCAGTTCTTC. Combining the CDR3 with reference TRBV5-1 and TRBJ2-1 gives the whole variable domain KAGVTQTPRYLIKTRGQQVTLSCSPISGHRSVSWYQQTPGQGLQFLFEYFSETQRNKGNFPGRFSGRQFSNSRSEMNVSTLELGDSALYLCASSLGQGTYNEQFFGPGTRLTVL.

This chain joins TRBV10-3 and TRBJ2-7; D uncertain. V dropped 8 bases and J dropped 0 bases, with 14 bases sitting between them. The CDR3 spans 14 residues. The germline V gene has CDR1 ENHRY and CDR2 SYGVKD. This CDR3 reads CAIGSESNSYEQYF. The DNA of the CDR3 is TGTGCCATCGGGTCCGAGAGTAACTCCTACGAGCAGTACTTC.

CDR3 DNA sequence: TGTGCCAGCAGCTGGGGGGGAAACTTGGAGACCCAGTACTTC. This encodes CASSWGGNLETQYF. V usage is TRBV2 and J usage is TRBJ2-5; 7 bases agree with TRBD2. Trimming cost V 6 bases and J 5 bases; bases outside gene matches: 9. This CDR3 has 14 residues. The germline V gene encodes CDR1 SNHLY and CDR2 FYNNEI.